Presented here are 22 T cell receptor beta chains from one specimen sequenced in a study of OX40 agonist ivuxolimab in advanced cancers. The assay was immunoSEQ multiplex PCR, and TCRdb's table has in-frame clones only and misses some. In the table there are 90,000 or so clones, 80% to 95% of which are singletons. Specimen: CD4+ or CD8+ T cells sorted from blood, collected in a trial of the OX40 agonist ivuxolimab. These receptors came from an adult with an advanced solid tumor such as melanoma, head and neck, liver or kidney cancer.

The chain employs TRBV19 and TRBJ1-5, with D uncertain. V was pared by 7 bases and J by 2 bases, with 9 bases between. This CDR3 comprises 13 residues. Per the germline V gene, CDR1 is LNHDA and CDR2 is SQIVND (reference sequence). CDR3 in amino acids: CASNADGNQPQHF. CDR3 nucleotides: TGTGCCAGTAACGCGGACGGCAATCAGCCCCAGCATTTT.

The chain carries TRBV4-1 and TRBJ1-2; no clear D. The CDR3 is 14 residues long. Deletions cut 3 bases from V and 2 bases from J, with 10 bases between. Per the germline V gene, CDR1 is MGHRA and CDR2 is YSYEKL. The CDR3 region has the DNA TGCGCCAGCAGCCACCCCGACGGGAACTATGGCTACACCTTC. Its protein is CASSHPDGNYGYTF.

The chain recombines TRBV7-9 with TRBJ2-5; D tentatively fits TRBD1 or TRBD2 (6 bases each). The CDR3 length is 13 residues. V shed 1 base and J shed 9 bases, with 12 bases lying between them. Germline values: CDR1 SEHNR, CDR2 FQNEAQ (reference sequence). This CDR3 is CASSLDVGGSQYF. CDR3 coding DNA: TGTGCCAGCAGCTTAGATGTGGGGGGCTCCCAGTACTTC.

The CDR3 DNA reads TGTGCCAGCAGCTTAGGCGGGGCTAGCGGGGAGCAGTACTTC. This sequence encodes CASSLGGASGEQYF. This chain connects TRBV7-2 to TRBJ2-7; 8 nucleotides line up with TRBD2. V dropped 1 base and J dropped 7; count of bases not matched to a gene: 6. CDR1 is SGHTA, CDR2 FQGNSA, per germline. CDR3 length: 14 amino acids.

The rearrangement joins TRBV6-1 to TRBJ2-5, with 9 bases that match TRBD1. CDR1 and CDR2 from the germline V gene are MNHNS and SASEGT. This CDR3 is built from 15 residues. V gave up 1 base and J gave up 5 bases; unmatched junction bases: 5. The CDR3 DNA is TGTGCCAGCAGTGAAGGGACAGGGGCGCAGGAGACCCAGTACTTC. As protein: CASSEGTGAQETQYF.

The rearrangement links TRBV18 to TRBJ1-1; D is possibly TRBD1 (6 bases). V lost 4 bases and J 4 bases, leaving 22 bases between the germline ends. This CDR3 spans 17 amino acids. From germline, CDR1 is KGHSH and CDR2 LQKENI. CDR3 loop: CASSLNDLGTGSTEAFF. CDR3 DNA: TGTGCCAGCTCACTAAACGACCTTGGAACAGGGAGCACTGAAGCTTTCTTT.

This chain links TRBV28 with TRBJ2-2; the match to TRBD2 covers 7 bases. The germline V gene has CDR1 MDHEN and CDR2 SYDVKM. V trimming: 10 bases; J trimming: 1 base; junction bases outside the gene matches: 9. CDR3 length: 15 amino acids. The CDR3, as DNA: TGTGCCATTCAATTAGGGAGGGTGAACACCGGGGAGCTGTTTTTT. Its protein product is CAIQLGRVNTGELFF.

The J gene is TRBJ2-3, the V gene TRBV7-9, with TRBD2 matching 13 bases. The V gene's germline CDR1 is SEHNR and CDR2 FQNEAQ (reference sequence). This CDR3 spans 16 amino acids. V was clipped by 4 bases and J by 2 bases; unmatched bases: 3. The DNA of the CDR3 is TGTGCCAGCAGCTCGGGACTAGCGGGATTCACAGATACGCAGTATTTT. Its protein is CASSSGLAGFTDTQYF.

V gene TRBV18 combines with J gene TRBJ1-2; weak D call: TRBD1 (6 bases). CDR1 and CDR2 (germline): KGHSH, LQKENI. The CDR3 extends over 14 amino acids. Between the trimmed V and J ends, which lost 4 bases and 1 base, there was a span of 10 bases. The CDR3 region has the DNA TGTGCCAGCTCACTATCGGACAGTAACTATGGCTACACCTTC. Encoded protein: CASSLSDSNYGYTF.

The genes are TRBV7-9 and TRBJ2-4; TRBD1 aligns across 12 bases. The germline V gene encodes CDR1 SEHNR and CDR2 FQNEAQ (reference sequence). The CDR3 sequence is 19 residues long. V was pared by 5 bases and J by 2 bases, with 13 bases of the junction left unmatched. The DNA of the CDR3 is TGTGCCAGCAGCCCCTTAGGGACAGGGGGCGCGTCAACCAAAAACATTCAGTACTTC. Translating gives CASSPLGTGGASTKNIQYF.

This chain joins TRBV2 and TRBJ1-1; D unclear. The CDR3 is 17 amino acids. The V gene's germline CDR1 is SNHLY and CDR2 FYNNEI. V was shortened by 7 bases and J by 0 bases, with 21 bases between the two germline ends. As DNA, the CDR3 is TGTGCCAGCATCCTGGGTCGAGGTCTAGGGATGAACACTGAAGCTTTCTTT. It encodes CASILGRGLGMNTEAFF.

The V gene is TRBV28, the J gene TRBJ2-1; possibly TRBD1 for D (6 bases). Germline-derived CDR1 and CDR2 are MDHEN and SYDVKM. Between the trimmed V and J ends, which lost 4 bases and 1 base, there was a span of 11 bases. The length of the CDR3 is 15 residues. CDR3 residues: CASSWGRGSYNEQFF. Here the CDR3 DNA reads TGTGCCAGCAGTTGGGGGCGCGGGTCCTACAATGAGCAGTTCTTC.

Only a few counts were recorded for this clone. This chain uses TRBV5-1 with TRBJ1-5, with D possibly matching TRBD1 (6 bases). CDR1 is SGHRS, CDR2 YFSETQ, per germline. The length of the CDR3 is 14 residues. V dropped 0 bases and J dropped 7 bases, with 11 bases sitting between them. The CDR3 region has the DNA TGCGCCAGCAGCTTGGCAGGGGAGGGGCAGCCCCAGCATTTT. Its protein product is CASSLAGEGQPQHF.

The chain is built from TRBV5-6 and TRBJ2-1; 8 nucleotides agree with TRBD2. V dropped 4 bases and J dropped 0; count of bases not matched to a gene: 9. From germline, CDR1 is SGHDT and CDR2 YYEEEE. The CDR3 sequence is 17 residues long. The CDR3: CASSRRLLADSYNEQFF. CDR3 nucleotides: TGTGCCAGCAGCCGACGATTACTAGCGGACTCCTACAATGAGCAGTTCTTC. Full variable domain (missing parts from reference TRBV5-6 and TRBJ2-1): DAGVTQSPTHLIKTRGQQVTLRCSPKSGHDTVSWYQQALGQGPQFIFQYYEEEERQRGNFPDRFSGHQFPNYSSELNVNALLLGDSALYLCASSRRLLADSYNEQFFGPGTRLTVL.

This chain connects TRBV28 to TRBJ1-2; D gene ambiguous. Germline assignment: CDR1 MDHEN and CDR2 SYDVKM. Trimming pared 2 bases from V and 6 bases from J, leaving 7 bases between. The CDR3 extends over 12 amino acids. The CDR3 spells CASSLAVDGYTF. The CDR3, as DNA: TGTGCCAGCAGTTTAGCAGTGGATGGCTACACCTTC.

The V and J genes are TRBV5-1 and TRBJ1-2, with 7 bases identical to TRBD1. This CDR3 region has 13 residues. Trimming took 4 bases from V and 7 from J; bases not matched to a gene: 7. The germline gives CDR1 SGHRS, CDR2 YFSETQ. The CDR3 reads CASSPTGRSGYTF. The CDR3 nucleotides read TGCGCCAGCAGCCCGACAGGGAGGTCTGGCTACACCTTC.

The chain recombines TRBV7-3 with TRBJ2-3, with D perhaps TRBD2 (6 bases). Trimming took off 3 bases at V and 2 bases at J, with 15 bases between the two ends. The V gene's germline CDR1 is SGHTA and CDR2 FQGTGA. The CDR3 sequence is 16 residues long. The CDR3 reads CASSLDTSILTDTQYF. The DNA of the CDR3 is TGTGCCAGCAGCTTGGATACTAGCATTCTCACAGATACGCAGTATTTT.

The chain has TRBV5-6 and TRBJ2-4; the D gene is possibly TRBD1 (6 bases). CDR1 and CDR2 from the germline V gene are SGHDT and YYEEEE. Trimming removed 3 bases from V and 1 base from J, with 8 bases in between. CDR3 length: 14 amino acids. CDR3 region: CASSYQGAKNIQYF. CDR3 coding DNA: TGTGCCAGCAGCTACCAGGGGGCCAAAAACATTCAGTACTTC.

The chain couples TRBV5-4 to TRBJ1-3; no reliable D call. This CDR3 region has 15 residues. Per the germline V gene, CDR1 is SGHNT and CDR2 is YYREEE (reference sequence). V lost 0 bases to trimming and J lost 3 bases, with 10 bases between them. The DNA of the CDR3 is TGTGCCAGCAGCTTGGGCGGGGTTTATGGAAACACCATATATTTT. Translating it yields CASSLGGVYGNTIYF.

The rearrangement uses TRBV2 and TRBJ2-1; D ambiguous. V was shortened by 6 bases and J by 8 bases, with 14 bases between the two germline ends. The germline CDR1 and CDR2 sequences are SNHLY and FYNNEI. This CDR3 is built from 13 residues. CDR3 DNA: TGTGCCAGCAGCGGTGCCGCAGGCCATGAGCAGTTCTTC. It yields the protein CASSGAAGHEQFF.

V and J are TRBV4-1 and TRBJ2-3; D unresolved. CDR1 is MGHRA, CDR2 YSYEKL, per germline. This CDR3 region has 15 residues. V lost 1 base and J lost 2, with 10 bases in between. CDR3 nucleotide sequence: TGCGCCAGCAGCCAAGTAGGGCTCAACACAGATACGCAGTATTTT. Translation gives CASSQVGLNTDTQYF.

The V gene is TRBV30, the J gene TRBJ2-5; 8 bases agree with TRBD1. V lost 2 bases and J lost 5; bases outside the gene matches: 4. The CDR3 extends over 13 amino acids. Germline CDR1 reads GTSNPN; CDR2 reads SVGIG (reference sequence). The CDR3 DNA reads as TGTGCCTGGAGTCCAGGGGGCTTGGAGACCCAGTACTTC. This gives the protein CAWSPGGLETQYF. The full variable domain, completed using reference TRBV30 and TRBJ2-5, is SQTIHQWPATLVQPVGSPLSLECTVEGTSNPNLYWYRQAAGRGLQLLFYSVGIGQISSEVPQNLSASRPQDRQFILSSKKLLLSDSGFYLCAWSPGGLETQYFGPGTRLLVL.